This record covers a single TCR beta chain. Its antigen is still unknown. This sample was taken from a study of beta chain features in type 1 diabetes. Notes on the study in general: Insertions were fewer and deletions more numerous at VDJ junctions in type 1 diabetes patients. In comparison with healthy donors, patients had naive, central memory and Treg TCRB repertoires that appeared more similar.

Markers CD45RO/CCR7/CD25/CD127/CD95/CD27 served to sort CD4+ naive, central memory, regulatory and stem cell-like memory cells. Germline V gives CDR1 ENHRY, CDR2 SYGVKD. This CDR3 region has 12 residues. V lost 8 bases to trimming and J lost 7 bases; unmatched junction nucleotides: 2. All of the isolated RNA was reverse transcribed, so expressed TCRB transcripts were sequenced. Reads from naive, central memory and regulatory T cell samples averaged around 3.5 million. Sequencing used immunoSEQ multiplex PCR; TCRdb keeps in-frame clones, though not all of them. This repertoire shows over 350,000 clones, about 15% found once; its top ten account for 0.019%.

This clonotype was obtained from a young woman in good health. The material sequenced was naive CD4+ T cells from blood. J is TRBJ2-1 and V is TRBV10-3; 10 bases agree with TRBD1. DNA for the CDR3: TGTGCCATCGGACAGGGGGAGAATGAGCAGTTCTTC. Protein: CAIGQGENEQFF.